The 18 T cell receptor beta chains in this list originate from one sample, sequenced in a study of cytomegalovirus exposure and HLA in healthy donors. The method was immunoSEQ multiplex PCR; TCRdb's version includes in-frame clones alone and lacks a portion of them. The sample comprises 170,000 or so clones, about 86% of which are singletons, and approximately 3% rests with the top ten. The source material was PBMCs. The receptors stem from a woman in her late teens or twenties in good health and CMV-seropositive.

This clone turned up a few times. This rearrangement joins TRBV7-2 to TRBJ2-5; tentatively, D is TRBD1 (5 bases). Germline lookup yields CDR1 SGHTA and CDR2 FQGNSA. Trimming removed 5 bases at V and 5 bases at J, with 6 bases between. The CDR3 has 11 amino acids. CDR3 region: CASSKGETQYF. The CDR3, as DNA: TGTGCCAGCAGCAAGGGGGAGACCCAGTACTTC.

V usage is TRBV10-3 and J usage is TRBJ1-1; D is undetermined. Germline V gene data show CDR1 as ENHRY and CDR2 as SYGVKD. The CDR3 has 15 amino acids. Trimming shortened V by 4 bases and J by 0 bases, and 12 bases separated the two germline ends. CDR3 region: CAISAFTDMNTEAFF. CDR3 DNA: TGTGCCATCAGTGCTTTCACAGACATGAACACTGAAGCTTTCTTT.

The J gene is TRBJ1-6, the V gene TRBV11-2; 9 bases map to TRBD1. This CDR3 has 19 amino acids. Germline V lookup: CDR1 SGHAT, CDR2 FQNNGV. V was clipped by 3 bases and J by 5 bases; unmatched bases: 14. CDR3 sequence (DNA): TGTGCCAGCAGCTTCAGACAGGGGGGATTTAAAGGGGATAATTCACCCCTCCACTTT. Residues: CASSFRQGGFKGDNSPLHF.

CDR3: CASLTGGLANYGYTF. The CDR3 DNA sequence: TGTGCCAGCTTGACAGGGGGCCTTGCTAACTATGGCTACACCTTC. The chain combines TRBV19 with TRBJ1-2, with 10 positions matching TRBD1. There are 15 residues in the CDR3. Germline CDR1 LNHDA, CDR2 SQIVND (reference sequence). J gave up 0 bases and V 9 bases, and 7 bases lay outside the gene matches.

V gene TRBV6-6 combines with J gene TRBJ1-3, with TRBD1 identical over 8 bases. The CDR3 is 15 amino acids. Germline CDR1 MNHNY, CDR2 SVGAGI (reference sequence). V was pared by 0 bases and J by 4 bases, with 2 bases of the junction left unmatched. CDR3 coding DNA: TGTGCCAGCAGTTACTCGACAGGGGCGGGAAACACCATATATTTT. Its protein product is CASSYSTGAGNTIYF.

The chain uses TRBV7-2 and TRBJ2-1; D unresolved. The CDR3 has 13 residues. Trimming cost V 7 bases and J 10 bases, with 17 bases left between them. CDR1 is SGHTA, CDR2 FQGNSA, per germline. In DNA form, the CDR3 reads TGTGCCAGCAACCCGCCTCTAGTTTCCGAGCAGTTCTTC. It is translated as CASNPPLVSEQFF. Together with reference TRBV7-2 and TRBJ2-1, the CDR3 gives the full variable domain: GAGVSQSPSNKVTEKGKDVELRCDPISGHTALYWYRQSLGQGLEFLIYFQGNSAPDKSGLPSDRFSAERTGGSVSTLTIQRTQQEDSAVYLCASNPPLVSEQFFGPGTRLTVL.

This CDR3 is CASSLSVYNEQFF. The CDR3 coding sequence is TGTGCCAGCAGCTTATCAGTATACAATGAGCAGTTCTTC. This chain connects TRBV7-3 to TRBJ2-1; D gene ambiguous. V dropped 2 bases and J dropped 4 bases, with 6 bases sitting between them. CDR3 size: 13 residues. The germline V gene has CDR1 SGHTA and CDR2 FQGTGA.

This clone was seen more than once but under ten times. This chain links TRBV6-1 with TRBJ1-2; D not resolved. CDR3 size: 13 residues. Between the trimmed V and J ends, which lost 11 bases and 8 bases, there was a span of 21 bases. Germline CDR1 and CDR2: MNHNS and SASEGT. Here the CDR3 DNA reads TGTGCCGCCACACTATCCCTGGCTAGCGGCTACACCTTC. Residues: CAATLSLASGYTF.

CDR3 in amino acids: CASILAFGSPLHF. CDR3 DNA: TGTGCCAGCATTCTCGCCTTCGGTTCACCCCTCCACTTT. The genes are TRBV2 and TRBJ1-6; D remains ambiguous. This CDR3 is built from 13 residues. CDR1 and CDR2 (germline): SNHLY, FYNNEI. Trimming removed 7 bases at V and 9 bases at J, with 13 bases between.

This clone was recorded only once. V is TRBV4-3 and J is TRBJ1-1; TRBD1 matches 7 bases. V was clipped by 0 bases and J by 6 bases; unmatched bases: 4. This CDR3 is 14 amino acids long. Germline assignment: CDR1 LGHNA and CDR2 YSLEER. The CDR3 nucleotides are TGCGCCAGCAGCCAAGAGACAGGGTGGCCTGAAGCTTTCTTT. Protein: CASSQETGWPEAFF.

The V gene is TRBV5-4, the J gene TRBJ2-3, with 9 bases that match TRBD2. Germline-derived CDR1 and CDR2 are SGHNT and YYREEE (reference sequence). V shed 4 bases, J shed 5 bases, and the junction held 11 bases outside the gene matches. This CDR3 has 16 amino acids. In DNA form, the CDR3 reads TGTGCCAGCAGCATGACGGGCGGGGGGGCCGTAGATACGCAGTATTTT. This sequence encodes CASSMTGGGAVDTQYF.

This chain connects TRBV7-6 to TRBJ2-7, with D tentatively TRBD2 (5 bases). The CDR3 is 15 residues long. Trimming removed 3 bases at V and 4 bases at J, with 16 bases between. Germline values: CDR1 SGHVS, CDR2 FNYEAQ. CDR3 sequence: CASSLYSASTYEQYF. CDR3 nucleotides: TGTGCCAGCAGCTTGTATTCGGCTAGCACGTACGAGCAGTACTTC.

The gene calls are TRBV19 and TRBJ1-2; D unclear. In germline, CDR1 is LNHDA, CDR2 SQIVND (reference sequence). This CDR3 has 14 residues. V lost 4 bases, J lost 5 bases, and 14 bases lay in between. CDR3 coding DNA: TGTGCCAGTAGTACGGCGGCAGGAGGATATGGCTACACCTTC. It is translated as CASSTAAGGYGYTF.

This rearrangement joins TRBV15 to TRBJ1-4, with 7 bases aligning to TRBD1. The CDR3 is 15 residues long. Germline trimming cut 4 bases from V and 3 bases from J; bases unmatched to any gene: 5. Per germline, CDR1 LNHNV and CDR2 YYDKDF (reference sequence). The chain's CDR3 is CATSTSTGANEKLFF. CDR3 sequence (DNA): TGTGCCACCAGCACGAGTACAGGGGCTAATGAAAAACTGTTTTTT.

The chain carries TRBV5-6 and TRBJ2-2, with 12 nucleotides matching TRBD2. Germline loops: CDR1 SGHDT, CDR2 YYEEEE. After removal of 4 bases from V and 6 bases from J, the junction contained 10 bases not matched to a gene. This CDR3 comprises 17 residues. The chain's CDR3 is CASSPELAGGRAGELFF. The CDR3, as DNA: TGTGCCAGCAGCCCCGAACTAGCGGGGGGCAGGGCCGGGGAGCTGTTTTTT.

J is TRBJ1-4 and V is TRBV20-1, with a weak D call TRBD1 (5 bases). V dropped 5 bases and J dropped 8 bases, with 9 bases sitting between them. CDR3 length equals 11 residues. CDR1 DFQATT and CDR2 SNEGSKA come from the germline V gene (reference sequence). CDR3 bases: TGCAGTGCTGGGGCTGGAGAAAAACTGTTTTTT. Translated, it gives CSAGAGEKLFF.

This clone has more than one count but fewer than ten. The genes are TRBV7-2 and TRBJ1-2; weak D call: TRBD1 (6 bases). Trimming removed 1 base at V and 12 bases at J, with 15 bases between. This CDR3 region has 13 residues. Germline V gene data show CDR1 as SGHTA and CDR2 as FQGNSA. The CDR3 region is CASSLEGGGRDTF. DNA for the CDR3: TGTGCCAGCAGCTTAGAGGGCGGGGGCCGTGACACCTTC.

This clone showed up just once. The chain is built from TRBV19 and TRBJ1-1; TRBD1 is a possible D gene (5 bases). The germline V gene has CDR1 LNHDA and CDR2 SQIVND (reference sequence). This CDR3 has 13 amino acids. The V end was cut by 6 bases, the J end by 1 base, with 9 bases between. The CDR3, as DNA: TGTGCCAGTAGCACGCAGGGGAACACTGAAGCTTTCTTT. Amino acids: CASSTQGNTEAFF.